This is a list of T cell receptor beta chains from one sample in a study of TIL therapy for anti-PD-1-resistant metastatic lung cancer. The repertoire was sequenced with immunoSEQ multiplex PCR; TCRdb's copy has only in-frame clones and lacks some. The table includes 30,000 to 45,000 clones, less than 75% detected once. The material was blood, obtained at baseline. These receptors came from a person between 25 and 80 years old with non-small cell lung cancer. The CDR3 runs from the conserved cysteine through the conserved F or W. A D gene is named only where the DNA matches it firmly. Size is omitted from some rows. Given values are once, few, many or a class for expanded clones.

CDR3 length	D gene	V gene	clone size	J gene	CDR3 protein	CDR3 DNA
13	NA	TRBV10-3	NA	TRBJ2-7	CAISEGSSYEQYF	TGTGCCATCAGTGAGGGCTCGTCCTACGAGCAGTACTTC
17	TRBD2	TRBV25-1	once	TRBJ2-3	CASSLAGGWKGTDTQYF	TGTGCCAGTTCACTAGCGGGGGGATGGAAGGGCACAGATACGCAGTATTTT
14	NA	TRBV7-3	NA	TRBJ2-3	CASSLRGATDTQYF	TGTGCCAGCAGCTTACGGGGGGCGACAGATACGCAGTATTTT
15	NA	TRBV6-5	NA	TRBJ2-1	CASTEVGARHNEQFF	TGTGCCAGCACCGAGGTAGGGGCCCGTCACAATGAGCAGTTCTTC
14	NA	TRBV4-1	NA	TRBJ2-7	CASSQDQGSREQYF	TGCGCCAGCAGCCAAGATCAGGGATCGCGCGAGCAGTACTTC
16	TRBD2	TRBV11-2	few	TRBJ2-7	CASSPAGLAGANEQYF	TGTGCCAGCAGCCCGGCGGGGTTAGCGGGAGCGAACGAGCAGTACTTC
15	NA	TRBV6-5	NA	TRBJ1-6	CASSYLREPNSPLHF	TGTGCCAGCAGTTACCTCAGGGAACCTAATTCACCCCTCCACTTT
15	NA	TRBV5-1	NA	TRBJ2-3	CASSLDGRGKDTQYF	TGCGCCAGCAGCTTGGATGGCAGGGGTAAAGATACGCAGTATTTT
14	NA	TRBV4-3	NA	TRBJ2-1	CASSPSGTYNEQFF	TGCGCCAGCAGCCCGTCGGGTACCTACAATGAGCAGTTCTTC
15	TRBD2	TRBV7-3	NA	TRBJ2-1	CASSFQRGTYNEQFF	TGTGCCAGCAGCTTCCAGCGGGGGACATACAATGAGCAGTTCTTC
14	TRBD1	TRBV27	NA	TRBJ1-2	CASSASGQNYGYTF	TGTGCCAGCAGTGCGTCGGGACAGAACTATGGCTACACCTTC
14	TRBD2	TRBV11-1	NA	TRBJ2-5	CASRYSGGGETQYF	TGTGCCAGCAGATATAGCGGGGGTGGCGAGACCCAGTACTTC